The clone carrying this TCR beta chain was observed a single time. Its target is unknown. Primers: 60 Vbeta forward and 13 Jbeta reverse. Data came from immunoSEQ multiplex PCR; TCRdb stores just in-frame clones and leaves some out. The sample yields 60,000 to 70,000 clones, around 80% seen once. The source of the sample is a study of cytomegalovirus exposure and HLA in healthy donors. Study observations and caveats: For TCR beta chains, V- and J-gene trimming was later linked to a missense DCLRE1C variant. TCR beta chains numbering more than 150 were designated cytomegalovirus-associated.

This CDR3 comprises 15 residues. CDR1 is SGHNT and CDR2 is YYREEE in the germline V gene (reference sequence). V lost 2 bases and J lost 0, with 9 bases in between. The material sequenced was PBMCs. The genes are TRBV5-4 and TRBJ1-3; the D is unclear. The clonotype originates from a man in his forties or fifties in good health and CMV-seronegative. The CDR3 DNA follows: TGTGCCAGCAGCTTTCCAGGTATCTCTGGAAACACCATATATTTT. Translation: CASSFPGISGNTIYF.